The clone carrying this TCR beta chain occurred many times. The data were obtained in a study of early T cells in non-severe SARS-CoV-2 infection. MiXCR, applied by TCRdb to the 5' RACE reads, yields one record per CDR3 protein. Among 30,000 or so distinct CDR3 sequences listed, 5.3% were seen once. The V gene end was trimmed by 4 bases and the J gene end by 8 bases; junction bases not matched to a gene: 6. The CDR3 length is 14 residues. CDR1 SNHLY and CDR2 FYNNEI come from the germline V gene. The sequenced material came from whole blood. This TCR was sampled from an adult who was a healthcare worker with PCR-confirmed SARS-CoV-2 infection or an uninfected control (not recorded which). The gene calls are TRBV2 and TRBJ2-1; TRBD2 matches at 9 bases. This chain's CDR3 is CASSVAGGPYEQFF. The CDR3 nucleotides are TGTGCCAGCAGTGTTGCGGGAGGGCCTTATGAGCAGTTCTTC.